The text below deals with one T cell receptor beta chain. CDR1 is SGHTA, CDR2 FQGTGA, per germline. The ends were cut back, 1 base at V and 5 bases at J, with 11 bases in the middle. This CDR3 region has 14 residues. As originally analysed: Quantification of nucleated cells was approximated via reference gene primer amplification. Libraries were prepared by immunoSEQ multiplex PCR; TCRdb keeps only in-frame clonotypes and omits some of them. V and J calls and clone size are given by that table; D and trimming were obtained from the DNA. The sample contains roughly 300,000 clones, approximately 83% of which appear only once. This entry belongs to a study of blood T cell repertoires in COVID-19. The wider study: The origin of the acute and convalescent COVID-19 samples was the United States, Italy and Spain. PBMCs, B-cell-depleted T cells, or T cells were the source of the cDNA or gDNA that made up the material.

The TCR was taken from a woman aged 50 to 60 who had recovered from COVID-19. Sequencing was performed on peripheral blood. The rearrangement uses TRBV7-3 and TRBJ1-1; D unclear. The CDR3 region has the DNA TGTGCCAGCAGCTTAAATCCGGGTGAGACTGAAGCTTTCTTT. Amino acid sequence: CASSLNPGETEAFF.